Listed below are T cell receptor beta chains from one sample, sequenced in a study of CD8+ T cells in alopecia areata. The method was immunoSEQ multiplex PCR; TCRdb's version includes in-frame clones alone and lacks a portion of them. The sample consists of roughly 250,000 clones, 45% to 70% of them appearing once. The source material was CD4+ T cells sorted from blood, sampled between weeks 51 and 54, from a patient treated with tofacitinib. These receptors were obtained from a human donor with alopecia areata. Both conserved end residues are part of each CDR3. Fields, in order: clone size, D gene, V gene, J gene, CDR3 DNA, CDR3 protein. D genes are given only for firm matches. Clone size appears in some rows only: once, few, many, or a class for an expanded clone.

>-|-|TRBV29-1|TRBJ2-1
TGCAGCGTTGGTTCCTACAATGAGCAGTTCTTC
CSVGSYNEQFF
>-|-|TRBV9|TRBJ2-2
TGTGCCAGCAGCGTAGACGGCAGGGTAAACACCGGGGAGCTGTTTTTT
CASSVDGRVNTGELFF
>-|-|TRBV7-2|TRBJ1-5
TGTGCCAGCAGCTTAGCGCGGGGTAGCCAGCCCCAGCATTTT
CASSLARGSQPQHF
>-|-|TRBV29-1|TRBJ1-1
TGCAGCGTGAAGGGGCGGAACACTGAAGCTTTCTTT
CSVKGRNTEAFF
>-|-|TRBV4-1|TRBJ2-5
TGCGCCAGCAGCCAAGATAAACAGGCGGAGACCCAGTACTTC
CASSQDKQAETQYF
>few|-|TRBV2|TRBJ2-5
TGTGCCAGCAGTCGGGACTCCGGGACCCAGTACTTC
CASSRDSGTQYF
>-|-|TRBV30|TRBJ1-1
TGTGCCTCAGACACCTACACTGAAGCTTTCTTT
CASDTYTEAFF
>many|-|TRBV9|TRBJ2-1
TGTGCCAGCAGCGTAGGTGGGGGGGCTTGGCTCAGGCATGAGCAGTTCTTC
CASSVGGGAWLRHEQFF
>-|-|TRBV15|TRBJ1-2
TGTGCCACCAGCAATCGTCCCCAGGGCCCATACTATGGCTACACCTTC
CATSNRPQGPYYGYTF
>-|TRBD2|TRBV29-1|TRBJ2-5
TGCAGCGTTGCTGGGACTAGCGGGTCAGAGACCCAGTACTTC
CSVAGTSGSETQYF
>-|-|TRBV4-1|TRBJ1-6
TGCGCCAGCAGCCAACAGGGCTCCTATAATTCACCCCTCCACTTT
CASSQQGSYNSPLHF
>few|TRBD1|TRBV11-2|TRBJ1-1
TGTGCCAGCAGCTTCTCACCTCGGGACAGGAGAAACACTGAAGCTTTCTTT
CASSFSPRDRRNTEAFF
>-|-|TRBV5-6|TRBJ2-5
TGTGCCAGCAGCTTGTTGACGTACCAAGAGACCCAGTACTTC
CASSLLTYQETQYF
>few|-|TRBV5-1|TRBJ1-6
TGCGCCAGCAGCTTGCCCACTTCCAGTCGGGAATCACCCCTCCACTTT
CASSLPTSSRESPLHF
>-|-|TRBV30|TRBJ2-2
TGTGCCTGGAGTTTGGGTTTAGAGACCGGGGAGCTGTTTTTT
CAWSLGLETGELFF
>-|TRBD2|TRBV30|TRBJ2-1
TGTGCCTGGAGTGGCTTAGCGGGGCTTGAGCAGTTCTTC
CAWSGLAGLEQFF
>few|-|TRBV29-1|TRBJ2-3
TGCAGCGTGGATTACACAGATACGCAGTATTTT
CSVDYTDTQYF
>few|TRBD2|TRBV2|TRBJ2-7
TGTGCCAGCAGTCAAACCTGGGAGGGAACCGAGCAGTACTTC
CASSQTWEGTEQYF
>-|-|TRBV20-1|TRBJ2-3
TGCAGTGCTAGCCTACCCGGTCCGCAGTATTTT
CSASLPGPQYF
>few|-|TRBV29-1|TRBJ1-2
TGCAGCGTTGATCGGACGGTCTATGGCTACACCTTC
CSVDRTVYGYTF
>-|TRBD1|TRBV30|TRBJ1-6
TGTGCCTGGGGAACTGGGAACAGGGGGCCGAGGACACCCCTCCACTTT
CAWGTGNRGPRTPLHF
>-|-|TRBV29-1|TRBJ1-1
TGCAGCGTTGTGGGCGAGAACACTGAAGCTTTCTTT
CSVVGENTEAFF
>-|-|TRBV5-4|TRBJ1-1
TGTGCCAGCAGCCTGACAGAGGGGGACACTGAAGCTTTCTTT
CASSLTEGDTEAFF
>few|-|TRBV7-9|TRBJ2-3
TGTGCCAGCAGCCTCCCTTTGTATTTT
CASSLPLYF
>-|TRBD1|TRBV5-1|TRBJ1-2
TGCGCCAGCAGCGGGACAGGGAATAGAGGCTACACCTTC
CASSGTGNRGYTF
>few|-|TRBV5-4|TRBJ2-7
TGTGCCAGCAGCCAAGGACGAGATTTGATCCCCTACGAGCAGTACTTC
CASSQGRDLIPYEQYF
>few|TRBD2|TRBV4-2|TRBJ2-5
TGTGCCAGCAGCCAAAGCGGGGCTCCGTACCAAGAGACCCAGTACTTC
CASSQSGAPYQETQYF
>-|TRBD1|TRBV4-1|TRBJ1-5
TGCGCCAGCAGCCAAGTCCCCGGGACAGGCTATAGCAATCAGCCCCAGCATTTT
CASSQVPGTGYSNQPQHF
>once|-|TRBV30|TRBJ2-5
TGTGCCTGGATAAGAGGGGGTGGTGAGACCCAGTACTTC
CAWIRGGGETQYF
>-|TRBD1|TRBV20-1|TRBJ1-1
TGCAGAATACAGGGGGTCAGGGAAGCTTTCTTT
CRIQGVREAFF
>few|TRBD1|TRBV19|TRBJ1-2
TGTGCCACCTTCGACAGGGCTAACTATGGCTACACCTTC
CATFDRANYGYTF